Shown below are 29 T cell receptor beta chains from a single sample sequenced in a study of T cell responses to AZD1222 COVID-19 vaccine (dated by TCRdb to about 2021). This sample's time point label indicates: baseline before first vaccination. The library was made by the immunoSEQ multiplex PCR assay. TCRdb re-hosts the immuneACCESS table, in-frame sequences only. Its copies lack some clones; in the studies checked, an unresolved V gene accounts for under half of them, and the cause for the rest is not known. The sample profile shows 100,000 to 120,000 clones; roughly 90% of them were found once. Under 3% of the sample belongs to the ten largest clones. The material was peripheral blood, obtained on day 0 of AZD1222 vaccination. The origin of the receptors is an adult in good health.

The rearrangement joins TRBV6-2 or TRBV6-3 to TRBJ2-1; possibly TRBD2 for D (6 bases). This CDR3 comprises 14 residues. V was shortened by 2 bases and J by 3 bases, with 8 bases between the two germline ends. The germline V gene encodes CDR1 MNHEY and CDR2 SVGEGT. CDR3 bases: TGTGCCAGCAGTTACGGCGGGAACTACAATGAGCAGTTCTTC. Amino acid sequence: CASSYGGNYNEQFF.

The chain uses TRBV10-1 and TRBJ2-2, with 8 nucleotides matching TRBD1. The CDR3 is 13 residues long. The V gene end was trimmed by 4 bases and the J gene end by 5 bases; junction bases not matched to a gene: 0. The germline V gene has CDR1 WNHNN and CDR2 SYGVQD (reference sequence). CDR3 sequence reads: CASSGQGTGELFF. CDR3 coding DNA: TGCGCCAGCAGTGGACAGGGGACCGGGGAGCTGTTTTTT.

The rearrangement joins TRBV28 to TRBJ2-1; 10 nucleotides match TRBD2. Looked up from germline, CDR1 is MDHEN and CDR2 is SYDVKM. After removal of 6 bases from V and 9 bases from J, the junction contained 11 bases not matched to a gene. The CDR3 length is 15 residues. CDR3 coding DNA: TGTGCCAGCAGGTGGGTGACTAGCGGGTCCGGTGAGCAGTTCTTC. Protein sequence: CASRWVTSGSGEQFF.

This rearrangement joins TRBV7-9 to TRBJ1-2; no reliable D call. The germline gives CDR1 SEHNR, CDR2 FQNEAQ (reference sequence). The CDR3 runs to 12 residues. V shed 2 bases and J shed 5 bases, with 6 bases lying between them. CDR3 region: CASSLRGYGYTF. CDR3 DNA sequence: TGTGCCAGCAGCTTACGGGGTTATGGCTACACCTTC.

This rearrangement joins TRBV5-1 to TRBJ2-3, with TRBD2 identical over 11 bases. The V gene end was trimmed by 3 bases and the J gene end by 3 bases; junction bases not matched to a gene: 6. CDR3 length: 16 residues. The V gene's germline CDR1 is SGHRS and CDR2 YFSETQ. The CDR3 region has the DNA TGCGCCAGCAGCTCACTAGCGGGGGCTGGGACAGATACGCAGTATTTT. Its protein is CASSSLAGAGTDTQYF.

The chain employs TRBV11-3 and TRBJ1-1; 8 bases map to TRBD1. This CDR3 contains 14 residues. The germline V gene has CDR1 SGHNT and CDR2 YENEEA. V was pared by 5 bases and J by 8 bases, with 10 bases of the junction left unmatched. For the CDR3, the DNA is TGTGCCAGCAGCCGAAACAGGGGGTTTGAAGAAGCTTTCTTT. Protein product: CASSRNRGFEEAFF.

This clone was seen more than once but under ten times. The chain couples TRBV19 to TRBJ1-2, with D possibly matching TRBD1 (6 bases). This CDR3 contains 15 residues. V was clipped by 5 bases and J by 6 bases, with 19 bases between them. CDR1 and CDR2 from the germline V gene are LNHDA and SQIVND (reference sequence). Here the CDR3 DNA reads TGTGCCAGTAGTGTCCAACAGGGAATGCGTGATGGCTACACCTTC. It specifies CASSVQQGMRDGYTF.

In its sample, this clone was seen once. The CDR3 reads CATREATLNTEAFF. CDR3 nucleotides: TGTGCCACGAGGGAGGCCACCCTGAACACTGAAGCTTTCTTT. V and J are TRBV19 and TRBJ1-1; D is ambiguous. Trimming pared 10 bases from V and 0 bases from J, leaving 15 bases between. CDR3 length: 14 residues. The germline V gene has CDR1 LNHDA and CDR2 SQIVND (reference sequence). Variable domain in full (rest from reference TRBV19 and TRBJ1-1): DGGITQSPKYLFRKEGQNVTLSCEQNLNHDAMYWYRQDPGQGLRLIYYSQIVNDFQKGDIAEGYSVSREKKESFPLTVTSAQKNPTAFYLCATREATLNTEAFFGQGTRLTVV.

The V call is TRBV12-3 or TRBV12-4, the J call TRBJ1-1; D unclear. The V end lost 3 bases, the J end lost 11 bases, and 16 bases lay between the germline ends. This CDR3 is 13 amino acids long. Here the CDR3 reads CASSFYRSGRAFF. Written as DNA, the CDR3 is TGTGCCAGCAGTTTTTATCGGTCGGGTAGGGCTTTCTTT.

The V and J genes are TRBV7-9 and TRBJ2-3, with D possibly TRBD1 on 5 matching bases. Germline V gene lookup returns CDR1 SEHNR and CDR2 FQNEAQ (reference sequence). The V and J ends lost 5 bases and 4 bases respectively, with 10 bases between them. The CDR3 runs to 13 residues. The CDR3 coding sequence is TGTGCCAGCAGCCCTAGGGGCCCAGATACGCAGTATTTT. It codes for CASSPRGPDTQYF.

The V gene is TRBV2, the J gene TRBJ1-2; D perhaps matches TRBD1 (6 bases). The CDR3 loop spans 17 amino acids. Germline lookup yields CDR1 SNHLY and CDR2 FYNNEI. The germline V and J ends were trimmed by 6 bases and 2 bases, with 22 bases remaining between them. The DNA of the CDR3 is TGTGCCAGCAGCCCGATAACAGGGAAGGCTTGGAACTATGGCTACACCTTC. This codes for CASSPITGKAWNYGYTF. Based on the CDR3 plus reference TRBV2 and TRBJ1-2, the full variable domain is EPEVTQTPSHQVTQMGQEVILRCVPISNHLYFYWYRQILGQKVEFLVSFYNNEISEKSEIFDDQFSVERPDGSNFTLKIRSTKLEDSAMYFCASSPITGKAWNYGYTFGSGTRLTVV.

The chain recombines TRBV9 with TRBJ2-5; D is perhaps TRBD2 (7 bases). CDR3 length: 14 residues. Per germline, CDR1 SGDLS and CDR2 YYNGEE. V was trimmed by 1 base and J by 7 bases, leaving 14 bases between them. CDR3 protein: CASSVTGLGGTQYF. DNA of the CDR3: TGTGCCAGCAGCGTAACAGGACTAGGGGGGACCCAGTACTTC.

The rearrangement uses TRBV2 and TRBJ1-2; D remains unclear. In germline, CDR1 is SNHLY, CDR2 FYNNEI. CDR3 size: 13 residues. V lost 3 bases to trimming and J lost 2 bases, with 7 bases between them. The CDR3 here is CASSDSQNYGYTF. In DNA, the CDR3 is TGTGCCAGCAGTGACAGTCAAAACTATGGCTACACCTTC.

The chain uses TRBV11-2 and TRBJ2-7; either TRBD1 or TRBD2 may fit D (5 bases each). CDR1 is SGHAT, CDR2 FQNNGV, per germline. The CDR3 contains 15 residues. The V end lost 0 bases, the J end lost 3 bases, and 12 bases lay between the germline ends. For the CDR3, the DNA is TGTGCCAGCAGCTTAGATCCGGGACCCTACTACGAGCAGTACTTC. This translates into CASSLDPGPYYEQYF. Based on the CDR3 plus reference TRBV11-2 and TRBJ2-7, the full variable domain is EAGVAQSPRYKIIEKRQSVAFWCNPISGHATLYWYQQILGQGPKLLIQFQNNGVVDDSQLPKDRFSAERLKGVDSTLKIQPAKLEDSAVYLCASSLDPGPYYEQYFGPGTRLTVT.

Comment on this clone: At one of its ends the junction is not consistent with the germline gene, which may arise from a read error. The rearrangement uses TRBV7-7 and TRBJ1-1; D gene unclear. From germline, CDR1 is SSHAT and CDR2 FNYEAQ (reference sequence). The CDR3 contains 13 residues. In DNA, the CDR3 is TGTGCTAGCAGCTTAGACATGAACACTGAAGCTTTCTTT. Protein: CASSLDMNTEAFF.

In the case of this clone: The DNA is omitted, as the CDR3 cannot be located on it reliably, and the CDR3 follows TCRdb's listing. The chain carries TRBV2 and TRBJ2-7. Germline CDR1 is SNHLY and CDR2 is FYNNEI. The CDR3 sequence runs 12 residues, both termini included. The CDR3 spells CASSTSTYEQYF.

Only one count was recorded for this clone. This chain uses TRBV27 with TRBJ1-2; D may be TRBD1 (5 bases). V gave up 5 bases and J gave up 7 bases, with 23 bases separating them. Germline CDR1 and CDR2: MNHEY and SMNVEV (reference sequence). This CDR3 is built from 16 residues. The CDR3 bases are TGTGCCAGCAGTCCAAATCAGCAGGGCTTCACCTCTGGCTACACCTTC. It is translated as CASSPNQQGFTSGYTF.

The genes are TRBV5-5 and TRBJ2-3; TRBD2 aligns across 8 bases. V gave up 2 bases and J gave up 2 bases; unmatched junction bases: 16. CDR1 is SGHKS and CDR2 is YYEKEE in the germline V gene (reference sequence). CDR3 length: 19 amino acids. The CDR3 DNA is TGTGCCAGCAGCTTTACCTCGATGGCGGGAGGTTCTCACACAGATACGCAGTATTTT. This codes for CASSFTSMAGGSHTDTQYF. Full variable domain (missing parts from reference TRBV5-5 and TRBJ2-3): DAGVTQSPTHLIKTRGQQVTLRCSPISGHKSVSWYQQVLGQGPQFIFQYYEKEERGRGNFPDRFSARQFPNYSSELNVNALLLGDSALYLCASSFTSMAGGSHTDTQYFGPGTRLTVL.

The CDR3 DNA reads as TGTGCCAGCAGTTTACGGGCAGGTGGGGTGGACGAGCAGTACTTC. Its translation is CASSLRAGGVDEQYF. V usage is TRBV27 and J usage is TRBJ2-7; D is unresolved. V was clipped by 2 bases and J by 5 bases, with 16 bases between them. Germline CDR1 MNHEY, CDR2 SMNVEV (reference sequence). The CDR3 is 15 amino acids.

This sequence joins TRBV27 and TRBJ1-5; D gene ambiguous. The V gene's germline CDR1 is MNHEY and CDR2 SMNVEV (reference sequence). V was pared by 6 bases and J by 0 bases, with 9 bases between. The CDR3 is 14 residues long. CDR3 bases: TGTGCCAGCAGCATTCGAGGTAGCAATCAGCCCCAGCATTTT. Its translation is CASSIRGSNQPQHF.

The rearrangement joins TRBV29-1 to TRBJ2-7; 7 positions agree with TRBD2. The J segment lost 5 bases and the V segment lost 6 bases, leaving 10 bases of the junction unmatched. This CDR3 has 13 residues. The V gene's germline CDR1 is SQVTM and CDR2 ANQGSEA. Here the CDR3 reads CSVRLATRHEQYF. Written as DNA, the CDR3 is TGCAGCGTCCGACTAGCAACGCGCCACGAGCAGTACTTC.

This clone has just one count. The chain has TRBV13 and TRBJ2-1; TRBD1 matches at 8 bases. The length of the CDR3 is 15 residues. The trim removed 1 base at V and 10 bases at J, leaving 9 bases unmatched. Per the germline V gene, CDR1 is PRHDT and CDR2 is FYEKMQ (reference sequence). This chain's CDR3 is CASSLVGQGKSEQFF. In DNA form, the CDR3 reads TGTGCCAGCAGCTTAGTAGGACAGGGTAAAAGCGAGCAGTTCTTC.

The rearrangement uses TRBV28 and TRBJ1-1, with D uncertain. With 3 bases removed from V and 5 bases from J, the gap between germline ends came to 7 bases. CDR3 length: 12 amino acids. Germline assignment: CDR1 MDHEN and CDR2 SYDVKM. The CDR3 region is CASSLGRTEAFF. The CDR3 coding sequence is TGTGCCAGCAGTTTGGGTAGGACTGAAGCTTTCTTT.

This clone has just one count. V and J are TRBV24-1 and TRBJ2-1; 12 bases match TRBD2. The germline V gene has CDR1 KGHDR and CDR2 SFDVKD. This CDR3 is 16 amino acids long. J gave up 9 bases and V 3 bases, and 8 bases lay outside the gene matches. This CDR3 reads CATSDQTSGSVSEQFF. Written as DNA, the CDR3 is TGTGCCACCAGTGATCAGACTAGCGGGAGTGTTAGTGAGCAGTTCTTC.

The gene calls are TRBV18 and TRBJ1-1, with a tentative D call TRBD1 (5 bases). The germline CDR1 and CDR2 sequences are KGHSH and LQKENI. The CDR3 is 13 amino acids. Trimming shortened V by 4 bases and J by 8 bases, and 14 bases separated the two germline ends. The CDR3 reads CASSLTDPREAFF. In DNA, the CDR3 is TGTGCCAGCTCACTGACAGACCCCCGGGAAGCTTTCTTT. The full variable domain, with the rest looked up from reference TRBV18 and TRBJ1-1, is NAGVMQNPRHLVRRRGQEARLRCSPMKGHSHVYWYRQLPEEGLKFMVYLQKENIIDESGMPKERFSAEFPKEGPSILRIQQVVRGDSAAYFCASSLTDPREAFFGQGTRLTVV.

The V gene is TRBV11-2, the J gene TRBJ1-1; D is uncertain. Germline lookup yields CDR1 SGHAT and CDR2 FQNNGV. CDR3 size: 18 residues. Trimming left V 2 bases short and J 6 bases short, with 25 bases between. The CDR3 DNA is TGTGCCAGCAGCTTAAGTCAATTCTGGCGCCCGCAGCGCGCTGAAGCTTTCTTT. Translation: CASSLSQFWRPQRAEAFF.

This chain uses TRBV9 with TRBJ1-2, with D perhaps TRBD1 (6 bases). The CDR3 has 15 amino acids. Germline V lookup: CDR1 SGDLS, CDR2 YYNGEE. V lost 3 bases, J lost 2 bases, and 14 bases lay in between. CDR3 sequence: CASSEGTPKNYGYTF. CDR3 DNA: TGTGCCAGCAGCGAGGGGACACCTAAAAACTATGGCTACACCTTC.

V is TRBV5-1 and J is TRBJ1-1; 10 positions match TRBD1. The germline V gene has CDR1 SGHRS and CDR2 YFSETQ. This CDR3 spans 15 amino acids. J was trimmed by 0 bases and V by 3 bases; bases with no gene match: 2. The chain's CDR3 is CASSSGQGMNTEAFF. Here the CDR3 DNA reads TGCGCCAGCAGCTCGGGACAGGGGATGAACACTGAAGCTTTCTTT.

Points on this clone: An end of the junction differs from the germline gene, which may be a read error. This chain uses TRBV7-7 with TRBJ2-1; no clear D. Germline values: CDR1 SSHAT, CDR2 FNYEAQ (reference sequence). CDR3 length: 14 amino acids. The CDR3 bases are TGTGCTAGCAGCCCGATCTTTCTATTGGATGAGCAGTTCTTC. Translation: CASSPIFLLDEQFF.